This TCR beta chain originates from a study of PD-1 blockade in classical Hodgkin lymphoma (dated by TCRdb to 2020 to 2022). Broadly, across the study: The study used TCR beta sequencing and CyTOF to define a peripheral blood immune signature of response to PD-1 blockade in classical Hodgkin lymphoma.

With regard to this clone: Its antigen has not been determined. There are no base qualities to consult, and no much larger clone falls within one base.

The Qiagen DNeasy kit was used to extract genomic DNA from unsorted PBMCs and from the negatively selected CD4+ and CD8+ fractions. Using primers that anneal to V and J segments, immunoSEQ multiplex PCR amplified the TCR beta CDR3 regions. A synthetic immune receptor repertoire was used to minimize amplification bias, and remaining bias was computationally removed after sequencing. The study's own analysis went as follows. Repertoire diversity was quantified as the Shannon entropy index using custom Python scripts. Unsorted, CD4+ and CD8+ repertoires were analyzed separately, except for combined analyses in which CD4+ and CD8+ sequences were merged in silico. TCRdb carries this immuneACCESS record with in-frame sequences only. Its versions omit some clonotypes, under half of them owing to an unresolved V gene in the studies checked, with the rest unexplained. V, J and clone size are those of that table, while D and trimming were read from the DNA. Recorded for this sample are 25,000 to 30,000 clones; about 89% of them occurred a single time. Together, the top ten hold about 0.32% of the sample.

This specimen's time point label, per the study, means: newly diagnosed, previously untreated cHL patient sample. A Miltenyi CD4+ T cell isolation kit was used for magnetic negative selection to purify CD4+ T cells from thawed PBMCs. As a comparison group for the relapsed/refractory trial patients, PBMCs from patients with newly diagnosed, previously untreated classical Hodgkin lymphoma were sequenced. Peripheral blood was collected in 8 mL Vacutainer Cell Preparation Tubes, from which PBMCs were isolated by centrifugation and then cryopreserved. Purified CD4+ and CD8+ fractions were prepared only for cases in which an additional PBMC sample was available. Magnetically labelled cells were removed on LS columns in a quadroMACS separator, and the flow-through was retained as the purified fraction. Points the paper makes about the study in general: Only a single clinical trial cohort was studied, and what caused the repertoire differences, possibly disease activity or prior therapy, remained undefined. Baseline TCR diversity was reported to be lower in newly diagnosed patients than in healthy donors, and even lower in relapsed/refractory patients.

Trimming costs V 5 bases and J 2 bases, and their ends lie 15 bases apart. In the germline V gene, CDR1 corresponds to SGHTA and CDR2 to FQGNSA. Spanning cysteine to phenylalanine, the CDR3 consists of 15 amino acids. Of all the DNA, just the CDR3 is kept, 45 bases in frame from base 1. Specimen: CD4+ T cells from blood. The chain links TRBV7-2 with TRBJ1-1; matching of 5 bases hints at TRBD1 as the D gene. The TCR was taken from a human donor with classical Hodgkin lymphoma. The nucleotides read TGTGCCAGCAGCCTGGGTGCGGGGGGAAACACTGAAGCTTTCTTT. It encodes CASSLGAGGNTEAFF.